The clone carrying this TCR beta chain was counted many times. What it recognizes is unknown. V lost 5 bases, J lost 6 bases, and 4 bases stayed unmatched. The germline gives CDR1 SGHTA, CDR2 FQGNSA. The CDR3 has 14 residues. TCRdb re-analysed the reads in MiXCR, keeping a single row per CDR3 protein. The sample contains 90,000 to 110,000 distinct CDR3 sequences, around 29% of which appear only once. This sample was taken from a study of T cell repertoires in cytomegalovirus infection. Turning to the study itself: Alongside well-studied HLA-B-restricted CMV epitopes, recently identified HLA-C-restricted CMV epitopes were also used. Signatures in public TCR beta sequences pointed to both CMV infection and matching HLA type.

The source is a human donor in good health (CMV status not recorded). Some clones in this sample may be carry-over from other donors' samples. Sequenced material: CD8+ T cells from cultured PBMCs, taken from culture after CMV antigen stimulation. The chain employs TRBV7-2 and TRBJ1-4; TRBD1 aligns across 9 bases. Here the CDR3 DNA reads TGTGCCAGCAGCCCCTGGACAGGGGATGAAAAACTGTTTTTT. It codes for CASSPWTGDEKLFF.